This T cell receptor beta chain was sequenced for a study of technical replicates of blood from a handful of donors. With V trimmed by 6 bases and J by 0 bases, 9 bases remained unmatched. Germline CDR1 ENHRY, CDR2 SYGVKD. This CDR3 spans 16 amino acids. Clones were read by immunoSEQ multiplex PCR, and TCRdb kept only the in-frame ones, dropping some. The sample holds about 82,000 clones, roughly 95% seen once. The chain uses TRBV10-3 and TRBJ2-7; TRBD2 agrees at 9 bases. The sequenced sample consisted of T cells isolated from PBMCs. The clonotype originates from a human donor in good health. The CDR3 DNA is TGTGCCATCAGCAACCTTAGCGGGAGAGGCTCCTACGAGCAGTACTTC. Residues: CAISNLSGRGSYEQYF.